The 8 T cell receptor beta chains given below trace back to one sample, sequenced in a study of graft-versus-host responses after intestinal transplantation. Here immunoSEQ multiplex PCR was the method, and the copy in TCRdb shows in-frame clones only, minus some. The sample yields more than 95,000 clones, about 90% seen once. These receptors' antigens are unknown. The sample consisted of unstimulated CD4+ T cells sorted from spleen or lymph node cells, taken before intestinal transplant. All receptors come from a human donor who received an intestinal transplant.

The J gene is TRBJ2-7, the V gene TRBV5-4; TRBD2 matches 9 bases. This CDR3 spans 14 amino acids. Trimming took 1 base from V and 5 from J; bases not matched to a gene: 4. The germline V gene has CDR1 SGHNT and CDR2 YYREEE (reference sequence). The CDR3 loop reads CASSLLAGPHEQYF. As DNA, the CDR3 is TGTGCCAGCAGCTTGCTAGCGGGGCCCCACGAGCAGTACTTC. The variable domain in full, completed from reference TRBV5-4 and TRBJ2-7, reads ETGVTQSPTHLIKTRGQQVTLRCSSQSGHNTVSWYQQALGQGPQFIFQYYREEENGRGNFPPRFSGLQFPNYSSELNVNALELDDSALYLCASSLLAGPHEQYFGPGTRLTVT.

The chain couples TRBV30 to TRBJ2-4; TRBD2 might be the D (6 bases). CDR1 GTSNPN and CDR2 SVGIG come from the germline V gene (reference sequence). Trimming stripped 2 bases from V and 3 bases from J, with 11 bases between. CDR3 length equals 14 residues. The CDR3 region is CAWSKTRFKNIQYF. The CDR3 bases are TGTGCCTGGAGTAAGACTAGGTTCAAAAACATTCAGTACTTC.

The chain uses TRBV6-5 and TRBJ1-5; D unclear. The germline V and J ends were trimmed by 2 bases and 4 bases, with 6 bases remaining between them. The CDR3 is 13 amino acids. CDR1 MNHEY and CDR2 SVGAGI come from the germline V gene. The CDR3: CASSYRRNQPQHF. For the CDR3, the DNA is TGTGCCAGCAGTTACCGAAGAAATCAGCCCCAGCATTTT.

The chain uses TRBV6-5 and TRBJ2-1, with 12 nucleotides matching TRBD2. Germline CDR1 reads MNHEY; CDR2 reads SVGAGI. This CDR3 has 16 amino acids. V lost 2 bases and J lost 7; bases outside the gene matches: 6. CDR3 DNA: TGTGCCAGCAGTTACCGACTAGCGGGAGAAACAAATGAGCAGTTCTTC. Translation gives CASSYRLAGETNEQFF.

A single count supports this clone. The chain couples TRBV7-3 to TRBJ2-1, with a possible D match to TRBD2 (7 bases). The CDR3 length is 17 residues. Germline CDR1 and CDR2: SGHTA and FQGTGA. The germline V and J ends were trimmed by 5 bases and 7 bases, with 24 bases remaining between them. This chain's CDR3 is CASSLPVGGGARNEQFF. CDR3 bases: TGTGCCAGCAGCCTCCCGGTTGGGGGGGGCGCTAGGAATGAGCAGTTCTTC.

The chain carries TRBV6-1 and TRBJ1-5; D gene unclear. V was trimmed by 5 bases and J by 3 bases, leaving 8 bases between them. CDR3 length equals 13 residues. Germline V gives CDR1 MNHNS, CDR2 SASEGT. The CDR3 DNA reads as TGTGCCAGCAGTAAAGTGCTCAATCAGCCCCAGCATTTT. This gives the protein CASSKVLNQPQHF.

The chain links TRBV5-6 to TRBJ2-5, with 8 bases matching TRBD2. The CDR3 is 16 residues long. Per germline, CDR1 SGHDT and CDR2 YYEEEE. The J segment lost 1 base and the V segment lost 1 base, leaving 6 bases of the junction unmatched. The CDR3 DNA is TGTGCCAGCAGCTTGCGGGCCCGGGGGGGCCAAGAGACCCAGTACTTC. It is translated as CASSLRARGGQETQYF. The variable domain in full, with the rest retrieved from reference TRBV5-6 and TRBJ2-5, is DAGVTQSPTHLIKTRGQQVTLRCSPKSGHDTVSWYQQALGQGPQFIFQYYEEEERQRGNFPDRFSGHQFPNYSSELNVNALLLGDSALYLCASSLRARGGQETQYFGPGTRLLVL.

J is TRBJ1-2 and V is TRBV29-1; no definite D call. CDR3 length: 13 amino acids. V lost 8 bases and J lost 6, with 19 bases in between. The germline gives CDR1 SQVTM, CDR2 ANQGSEA. The CDR3 DNA sequence: TGCAGCACCCAAGGTGGGCGGAAGAATGGCTACACCTTC. Its translation is CSTQGGRKNGYTF.